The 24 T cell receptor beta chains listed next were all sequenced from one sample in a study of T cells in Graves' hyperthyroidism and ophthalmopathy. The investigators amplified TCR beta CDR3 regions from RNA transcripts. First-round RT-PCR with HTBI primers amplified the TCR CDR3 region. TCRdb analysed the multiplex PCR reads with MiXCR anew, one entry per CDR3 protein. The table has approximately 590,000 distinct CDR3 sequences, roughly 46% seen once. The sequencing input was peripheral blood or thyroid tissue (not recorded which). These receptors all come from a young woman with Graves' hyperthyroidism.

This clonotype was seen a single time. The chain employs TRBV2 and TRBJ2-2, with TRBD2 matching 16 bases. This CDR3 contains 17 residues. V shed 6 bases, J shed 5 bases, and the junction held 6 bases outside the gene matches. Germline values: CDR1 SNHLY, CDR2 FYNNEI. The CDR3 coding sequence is TGTGCCAGCAGCGGGACTAGCGGGAGGGCCGAAACCGGGGAGCTGTTTTTT. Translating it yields CASSGTSGRAETGELFF.

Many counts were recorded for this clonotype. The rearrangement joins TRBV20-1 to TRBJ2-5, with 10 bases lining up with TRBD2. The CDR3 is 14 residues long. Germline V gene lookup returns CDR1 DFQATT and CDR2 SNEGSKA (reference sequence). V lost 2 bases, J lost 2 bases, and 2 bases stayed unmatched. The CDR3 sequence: CSARLAGVQETQYF. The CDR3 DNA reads TGCAGTGCTAGACTAGCGGGAGTACAAGAGACCCAGTACTTC.

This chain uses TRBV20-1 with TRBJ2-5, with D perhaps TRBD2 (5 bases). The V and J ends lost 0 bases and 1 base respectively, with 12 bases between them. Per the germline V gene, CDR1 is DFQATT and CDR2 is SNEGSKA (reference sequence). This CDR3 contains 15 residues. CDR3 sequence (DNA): TGCAGTGCTAGAGATTCCTTGGCGGGCCAAGAGACCCAGTACTTC. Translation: CSARDSLAGQETQYF.

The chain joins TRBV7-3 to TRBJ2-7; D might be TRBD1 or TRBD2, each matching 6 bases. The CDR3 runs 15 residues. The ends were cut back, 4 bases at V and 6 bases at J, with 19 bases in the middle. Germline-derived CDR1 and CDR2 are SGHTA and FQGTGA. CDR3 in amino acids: CASSSDVDRRAEQYF. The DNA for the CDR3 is TGTGCCAGCAGCTCCGACGTAGACAGGAGGGCCGAGCAGTACTTC.

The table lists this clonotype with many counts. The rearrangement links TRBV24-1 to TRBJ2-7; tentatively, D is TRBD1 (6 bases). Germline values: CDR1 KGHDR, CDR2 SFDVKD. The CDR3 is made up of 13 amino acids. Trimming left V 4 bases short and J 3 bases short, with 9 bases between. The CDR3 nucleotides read TGTGCCACCAGTGAAGAGGACAGCTACGAGCAGTACTTC. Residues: CATSEEDSYEQYF.

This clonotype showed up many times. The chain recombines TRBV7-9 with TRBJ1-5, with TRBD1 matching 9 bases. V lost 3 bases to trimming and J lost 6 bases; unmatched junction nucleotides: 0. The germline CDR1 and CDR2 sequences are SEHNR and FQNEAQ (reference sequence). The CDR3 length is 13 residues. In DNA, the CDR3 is TGTGCCAGCAGCTTGGACAGGGGTCAGCCCCAGCATTTT. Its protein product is CASSLDRGQPQHF.

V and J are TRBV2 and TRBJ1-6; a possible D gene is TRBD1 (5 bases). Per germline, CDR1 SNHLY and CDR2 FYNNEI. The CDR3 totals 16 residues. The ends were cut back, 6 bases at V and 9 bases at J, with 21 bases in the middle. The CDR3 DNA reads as TGTGCCAGCAGCCAATCCTGGGGCTGGGGGATTTCACCCCTCCACTTT. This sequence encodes CASSQSWGWGISPLHF.

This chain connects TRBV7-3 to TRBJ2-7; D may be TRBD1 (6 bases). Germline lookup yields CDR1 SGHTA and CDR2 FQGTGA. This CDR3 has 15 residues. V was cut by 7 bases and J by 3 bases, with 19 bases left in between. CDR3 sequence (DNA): TGTGCCAGCAACCTATCCCAGGACAGTTGCTACGAGCAGTACTTC. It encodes CASNLSQDSCYEQYF.

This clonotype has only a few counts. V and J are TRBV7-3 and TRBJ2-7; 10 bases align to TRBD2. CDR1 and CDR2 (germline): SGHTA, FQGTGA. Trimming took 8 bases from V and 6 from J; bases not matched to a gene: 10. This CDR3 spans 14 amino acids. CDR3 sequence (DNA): TGTGCCAGCTCTCTTCTAGCGGGAGAAGCCGAGCAGTACTTC. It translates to CASSLLAGEAEQYF.

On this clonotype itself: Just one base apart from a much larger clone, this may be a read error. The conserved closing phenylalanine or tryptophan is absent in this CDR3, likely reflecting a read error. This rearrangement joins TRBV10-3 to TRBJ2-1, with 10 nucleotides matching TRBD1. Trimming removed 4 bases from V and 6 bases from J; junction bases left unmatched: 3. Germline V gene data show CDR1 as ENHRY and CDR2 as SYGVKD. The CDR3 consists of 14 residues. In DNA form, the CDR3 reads TGTGCCATCAGTGGGGACAGGGGCACCAATGAGCAGTTCTGC. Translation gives CAISGDRGTNEQFC.

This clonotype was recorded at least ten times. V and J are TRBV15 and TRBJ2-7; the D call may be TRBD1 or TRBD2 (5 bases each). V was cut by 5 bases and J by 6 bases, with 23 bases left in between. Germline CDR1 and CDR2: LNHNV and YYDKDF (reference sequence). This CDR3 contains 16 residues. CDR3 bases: TGTGCCACCAGCGGCAGGCAGGGAGTTACTTTCTTCGAGCAGTACTTC. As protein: CATSGRQGVTFFEQYF. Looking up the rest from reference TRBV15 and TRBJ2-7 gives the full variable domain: DAMVIQNPRYQVTQFGKPVTLSCSQTLNHNVMYWYQQKSSQAPKLLFHYYDKDFNNEADTPDNFQSRRPNTSFCFLDIRSPGLGDTAMYLCATSGRQGVTFFEQYFGPGTRLTVT.

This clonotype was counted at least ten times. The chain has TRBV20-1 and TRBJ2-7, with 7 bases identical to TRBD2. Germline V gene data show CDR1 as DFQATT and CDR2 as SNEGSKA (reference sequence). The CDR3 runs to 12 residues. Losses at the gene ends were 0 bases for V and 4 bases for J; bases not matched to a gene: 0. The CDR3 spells CSAREGGYEQYF. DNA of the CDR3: TGCAGTGCTAGAGAGGGAGGGTACGAGCAGTACTTC.

CDR3 coding DNA: TGTGCCAGCAGCTTAGAGGCCCAAACACCGTACTTC. Its protein is CASSLEAQTPYF. The chain has TRBV13 and TRBJ2-7, with no clear D. V lost 1 base and J lost 12, with 13 bases in between. This CDR3 contains 12 residues. CDR1 PRHDT and CDR2 FYEKMQ come from the germline V gene (reference sequence).

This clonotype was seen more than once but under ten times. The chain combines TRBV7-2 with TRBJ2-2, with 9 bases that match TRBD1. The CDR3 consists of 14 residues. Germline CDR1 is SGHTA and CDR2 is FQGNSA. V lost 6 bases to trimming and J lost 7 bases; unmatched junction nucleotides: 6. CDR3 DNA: TGTGCCAGCAGTTCCGGGACAGGGAGCGGGGAGCTGTTTTTT. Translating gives CASSSGTGSGELFF.

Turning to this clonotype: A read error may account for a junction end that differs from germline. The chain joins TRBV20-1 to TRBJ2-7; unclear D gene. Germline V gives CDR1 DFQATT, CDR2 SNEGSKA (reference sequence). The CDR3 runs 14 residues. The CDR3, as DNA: TGCAGTGCCAGTTCCAGGCCTATCTCCCACGAGCAGTACTTC. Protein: CSASSRPISHEQYF.

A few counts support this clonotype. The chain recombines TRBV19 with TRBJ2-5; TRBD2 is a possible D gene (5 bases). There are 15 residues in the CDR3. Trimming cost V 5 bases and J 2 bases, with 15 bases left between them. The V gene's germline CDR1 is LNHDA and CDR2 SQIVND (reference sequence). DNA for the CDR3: TGTGCCAGTAGTCCCCAGCGGATGGTACAAGAGACCCAGTACTTC. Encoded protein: CASSPQRMVQETQYF.

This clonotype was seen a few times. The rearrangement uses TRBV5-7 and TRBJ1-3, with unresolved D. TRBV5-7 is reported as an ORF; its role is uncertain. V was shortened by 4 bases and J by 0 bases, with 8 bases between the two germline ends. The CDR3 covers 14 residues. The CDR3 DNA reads TGTGCCAGCAGCCCGGTGAACTCTGGAAACACCATATATTTT. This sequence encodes CASSPVNSGNTIYF.

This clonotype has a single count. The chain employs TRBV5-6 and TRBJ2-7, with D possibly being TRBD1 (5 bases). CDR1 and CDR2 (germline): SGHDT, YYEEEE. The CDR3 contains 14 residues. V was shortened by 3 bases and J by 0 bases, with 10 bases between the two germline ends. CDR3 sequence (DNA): TGTGCCAGCAGCTCAGACAGAACCTCCTACGAGCAGTACTTC. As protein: CASSSDRTSYEQYF.

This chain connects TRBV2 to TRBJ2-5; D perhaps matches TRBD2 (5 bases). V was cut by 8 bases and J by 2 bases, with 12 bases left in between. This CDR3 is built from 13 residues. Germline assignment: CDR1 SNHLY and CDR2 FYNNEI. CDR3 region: CASVAAGQETQYF. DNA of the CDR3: TGTGCCAGCGTTGCGGCGGGTCAAGAGACCCAGTACTTC. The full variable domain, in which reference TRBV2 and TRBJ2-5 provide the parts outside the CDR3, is EPEVTQTPSHQVTQMGQEVILRCVPISNHLYFYWYRQILGQKVEFLVSFYNNEISEKSEIFDDQFSVERPDGSNFTLKIRSTKLEDSAMYFCASVAAGQETQYFGPGTRLLVL.

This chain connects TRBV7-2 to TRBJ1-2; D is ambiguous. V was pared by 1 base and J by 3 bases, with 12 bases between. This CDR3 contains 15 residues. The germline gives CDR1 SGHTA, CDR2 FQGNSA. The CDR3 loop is CASSLDAGADYGYTF. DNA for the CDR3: TGTGCCAGCAGCTTAGATGCGGGCGCGGACTATGGCTACACCTTC.

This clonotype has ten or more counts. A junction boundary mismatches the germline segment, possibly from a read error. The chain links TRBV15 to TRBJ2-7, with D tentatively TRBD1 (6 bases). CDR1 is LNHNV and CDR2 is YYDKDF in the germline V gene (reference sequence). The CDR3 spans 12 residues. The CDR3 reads CATSLRDTSPGF. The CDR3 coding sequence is TGTGCCACCAGCTTACGGGACACTAGTCCAGGCTTC.

The CDR3 reads CASRQDNSPLHF. In nucleotides, the CDR3 is TGTGCCAGCAGGCAGGATAATTCACCCCTCCACTTT. This rearrangement joins TRBV2 to TRBJ1-6; D gene uncertain. This CDR3 is built from 12 residues. CDR1 is SNHLY and CDR2 is FYNNEI in the germline V gene. The ends were cut back, 6 bases at V and 5 bases at J, with 5 bases in the middle.

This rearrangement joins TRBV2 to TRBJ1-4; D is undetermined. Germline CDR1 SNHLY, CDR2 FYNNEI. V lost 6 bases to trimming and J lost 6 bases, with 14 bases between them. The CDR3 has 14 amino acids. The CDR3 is CASREWGDDEKLFF. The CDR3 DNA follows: TGTGCCAGCAGGGAGTGGGGTGACGATGAAAAACTGTTTTTT.

CDR3 in amino acids: CASIKGVPYEQYF. DNA for the CDR3: TGTGCCAGCATTAAAGGGGTGCCCTACGAGCAGTACTTC. The genes are TRBV7-9 and TRBJ2-7; D might be TRBD1 (5 bases). Germline CDR1 reads SEHNR; CDR2 reads FQNEAQ (reference sequence). The length of the CDR3 is 13 residues. Trimming took off 7 bases at V and 2 bases at J, with 12 bases between the two ends. The entire variable domain, with the rest obtained from reference TRBV7-9 and TRBJ2-7, is as follows: DTGVSQNPRHKITKRGQNVTFRCDPISEHNRLYWYRQTLGQGPEFLTYFQNEAQLEKSRLLSDRFSAERPKGSFSTLEIQRTEQGDSAMYLCASIKGVPYEQYFGPGTRLTVT.